The clone carrying this TCR beta chain was picked up a small number of times. The target antigen is unknown. Clones were sequenced by immunoSEQ multiplex PCR, and TCRdb holds only the in-frame ones, with some missing. The data contain about 28,000 clones, 75% to 85% of them singletons. Pools of viral peptides were used by the ViraFEST assay to expand antigen-specific CD4+ T cells ahead of sequencing. Scientists isolated CD4+ T cells after a roughly ten-day culture period ended. People in the vaccine group had not been infected with SARS-CoV-2 before, and their nucleocapsid antibodies were negative. Each well held about 2.1 million PBMC cultured with about 9.9 ug/ml peptides and around 10 IU/ml IL-2. The sample comes from a study of vaccination effects on CD4 cells after COVID-19. Study findings and constraints: Marked clonal contraction of infection- and vaccine-induced clones was seen late after vaccination.

The TCR sequence derives from a human donor who received a COVID-19 vaccine. Here the sequenced sample was CD4+ T cells from PBMCs cultured with SARS-CoV-2 spike peptides, taken before COVID-19 vaccination.

The CDR3: CASTSTEYNQPQHF. Written as DNA, the CDR3 is TGTGCCAGCACCTCCACAGAATACAATCAGCCCCAGCATTTT. This chain connects TRBV19 to TRBJ1-5; D unresolved. The V end was cut by 9 bases, the J end by 3 bases, with 15 bases between. Germline V CDR1 and CDR2: LNHDA, SQIVND (reference sequence). The CDR3 has 14 amino acids.